A selection of T cell receptor beta chains follows, all from one sample in a study of identical twins. TCRdb recomputed calls from the 5' RACE reads with MiXCR, one row per CDR3 protein. This table has roughly 500,000 distinct CDR3 sequences, about 20% appearing once. These same data were also listed under a study on T cells expressing NK-cell markers.

Material for sequencing was CD4+ T cells sorted from blood. All receptors derive from a woman aged 18 to 35 in good health. Both conserved end residues are part of each CDR3. A D gene is named only where the DNA matches it firmly. Size tells how often a clone was seen (once, few, many) or the class of an expanded clone, and some rows leave it out.

v_gene: TRBV30
j_gene: TRBJ2-1
abundance: .
d_gene: .
CDR3aa: CAYTLGGSTQSYNEQFF
CDR3nt: TGTGCTTACACGCTGGGCGGGTCGACCCAATCCTACAATGAGCAGTTCTTC

v_gene: TRBV6-1
j_gene: TRBJ2-3
abundance: .
d_gene: .
CDR3aa: CASSVTASTDTQYF
CDR3nt: TGTGCCAGCAGTGTTACGGCTAGCACAGATACGCAGTATTTT

v_gene: TRBV3-1
j_gene: TRBJ2-3
abundance: few
d_gene: .
CDR3aa: CASSQETPSFIRDTQYF
CDR3nt: TGTGCCAGCAGCCAAGAAACTCCGTCTTTCATTCGGGATACGCAGTATTTT

v_gene: TRBV4-1
j_gene: TRBJ2-7
abundance: .
d_gene: TRBD2
CDR3aa: CASSRTLAESYEQYF
CDR3nt: TGCGCCAGCAGCCGCACTCTAGCGGAGTCCTACGAGCAGTACTTC

v_gene: TRBV7-9
j_gene: TRBJ2-1
abundance: .
d_gene: TRBD2
CDR3aa: CASTSIAGGIYNEQFF
CDR3nt: TGTGCCAGCACCTCTATAGCGGGGGGGATTTACAATGAGCAGTTCTTC

v_gene: TRBV9
j_gene: TRBJ2-3
abundance: few
d_gene: .
CDR3aa: CASSRGARTDTQYF
CDR3nt: TGTGCCAGCAGCCGGGGGGCCCGCACAGATACGCAGTATTTT

v_gene: TRBV6-5
j_gene: TRBJ1-2
abundance: few
d_gene: .
CDR3aa: CASRAGFYGYTF
CDR3nt: TGTGCCAGCAGGGCAGGGTTCTATGGCTACACCTTC

v_gene: TRBV29-1
j_gene: TRBJ2-1
abundance: few
d_gene: TRBD1
CDR3aa: CSAQGQGLNEQFF
CDR3nt: TGCAGCGCCCAAGGACAGGGTTTGAATGAGCAGTTCTTC

v_gene: TRBV20-1
j_gene: TRBJ1-1
abundance: .
d_gene: TRBD1
CDR3aa: CSAPRTGNTEAFF
CDR3nt: TGCAGTGCTCCGAGGACAGGGAACACTGAAGCTTTCTTT

v_gene: TRBV12-3/TRBV12-4
j_gene: TRBJ2-4
abundance: many
d_gene: .
CDR3aa: CASSRLYGDGDIQYF
CDR3nt: TGTGCCAGCAGCCGACTCTACGGGGACGGAGATATTCAGTACTTC

v_gene: TRBV6-1
j_gene: TRBJ2-1
abundance: many
d_gene: TRBD2
CDR3aa: CAIRRASGSNGEQFF
CDR3nt: TGTGCCATTCGACGAGCTAGCGGGAGTAATGGTGAGCAGTTCTTC

v_gene: TRBV7-9
j_gene: TRBJ2-3
abundance: few
d_gene: TRBD1
CDR3aa: CASSWTGRTDTQYF
CDR3nt: TGTGCCAGCAGTTGGACAGGGAGGACAGATACGCAGTATTTT

v_gene: TRBV10-3
j_gene: TRBJ1-5
abundance: few
d_gene: TRBD1
CDR3aa: CAISGGQNQPQHF
CDR3nt: TGTGCCATCAGTGGGGGACAGAATCAGCCCCAGCATTTT

v_gene: TRBV7-7
j_gene: TRBJ2-5
abundance: few
d_gene: .
CDR3aa: CASSRDAYRETQYF
CDR3nt: TGTGCCAGCAGCCGGGACGCCTACCGGGAGACCCAGTACTTC

v_gene: TRBV20-1
j_gene: TRBJ2-7
abundance: .
d_gene: TRBD2
CDR3aa: CSARLSTSGDYEQYF
CDR3nt: TGCAGTGCTAGATTATCGACTAGCGGGGACTACGAGCAGTACTTC

v_gene: TRBV18
j_gene: TRBJ1-4
abundance: .
d_gene: .
CDR3aa: CASSSTRAAGAKLFF
CDR3nt: TGTGCCAGCTCATCTACTCGAGCAGCAGGGGCGAAACTGTTTTTT

v_gene: TRBV7-2
j_gene: TRBJ2-5
abundance: .
d_gene: .
CDR3aa: CASSLALATGTLETQYF
CDR3nt: TGTGCCAGCAGCTTAGCGCTTGCGACAGGGACTTTGGAGACCCAGTACTTC

v_gene: TRBV20-1
j_gene: TRBJ2-1
abundance: many
d_gene: .
CDR3aa: CSASEHNEQFF
CDR3nt: TGCAGTGCTAGTGAACACAATGAGCAGTTCTTC

v_gene: TRBV5-1
j_gene: TRBJ2-3
abundance: .
d_gene: TRBD2
CDR3aa: CASSPSSPTSGLTDTQYF
CDR3nt: TGCGCCAGCAGCCCTTCCTCCCCGACTAGCGGCCTCACAGATACGCAGTATTTT

v_gene: TRBV20-1
j_gene: TRBJ2-7
abundance: .
d_gene: .
CDR3aa: CSVTSPWGDPYEQYF
CDR3nt: TGCAGTGTAACCAGCCCGTGGGGCGACCCGTACGAGCAGTACTTC

v_gene: TRBV5-1
j_gene: TRBJ2-1
abundance: once
d_gene: .
CDR3aa: CASSRLTGTSYNEQFF
CDR3nt: TGCGCCAGCAGCCGACTGACAGGAACCTCCTACAATGAGCAGTTCTTC

v_gene: TRBV2
j_gene: TRBJ2-3
abundance: few
d_gene: TRBD2
CDR3aa: CASSEFLGLATDTQYF
CDR3nt: TGTGCCAGCAGTGAGTTCTTGGGACTAGCTACAGATACGCAGTATTTT

v_gene: TRBV5-1
j_gene: TRBJ2-7
abundance: many
d_gene: .
CDR3aa: CASSWQGTYEQYF
CDR3nt: TGCGCCAGCAGCTGGCAGGGGACCTACGAGCAGTACTTC

v_gene: TRBV7-3
j_gene: TRBJ2-7
abundance: .
d_gene: .
CDR3aa: CASSWGAGSYEQYF
CDR3nt: TGTGCCAGCAGCTGGGGAGCGGGCTCCTACGAGCAGTACTTC

v_gene: TRBV6-6
j_gene: TRBJ1-1
abundance: .
d_gene: .
CDR3aa: CASRPGYTEAFF
CDR3nt: TGTGCCAGCAGACCAGGGTACACTGAAGCTTTCTTT

v_gene: TRBV5-1
j_gene: TRBJ1-1
abundance: .
d_gene: .
CDR3aa: CASSFGGVNTEAFF
CDR3nt: TGCGCGAGCAGCTTCGGAGGGGTGAACACTGAAGCTTTCTTT

v_gene: TRBV9
j_gene: TRBJ2-1
abundance: .
d_gene: TRBD2
CDR3aa: CASSTGGSSYNEQFF
CDR3nt: TGTGCCAGCAGCACGGGGGGGAGCTCCTACAATGAGCAGTTCTTC

v_gene: TRBV29-1
j_gene: TRBJ2-1
abundance: .
d_gene: TRBD1
CDR3aa: CSVHRGVSNNEQFF
CDR3nt: TGCAGCGTACACAGGGGAGTTAGCAACAATGAGCAGTTCTTC

v_gene: TRBV5-1
j_gene: TRBJ1-2
abundance: few
d_gene: .
CDR3aa: CASSLAHSSSNYGYTF
CDR3nt: TGCGCCAGCAGCTTGGCCCATTCCAGCAGCAATTATGGCTACACCTTC

v_gene: TRBV6-1
j_gene: TRBJ2-1
abundance: .
d_gene: TRBD2
CDR3aa: CASSKLSGRADDEQFF
CDR3nt: TGTGCCAGCAGTAAGCTCAGCGGGAGGGCGGATGATGAGCAGTTCTTC

v_gene: TRBV20-1
j_gene: TRBJ1-1
abundance: .
d_gene: .
CDR3aa: CSAREARRGTEAFF
CDR3nt: TGCAGTGCTAGAGAAGCTCGACGAGGCACTGAAGCTTTCTTT

v_gene: TRBV5-6
j_gene: TRBJ2-2
abundance: .
d_gene: TRBD2
CDR3aa: CASSFWTSAYTGELFF
CDR3nt: TGTGCCAGCAGCTTCTGGACTAGCGCCTACACCGGGGAGCTGTTTTTT

v_gene: TRBV4-3
j_gene: TRBJ2-1
abundance: .
d_gene: .
CDR3aa: CASSQDELSYNEQFF
CDR3nt: TGCGCCAGCAGCCAAGATGAGTTGTCCTACAATGAGCAGTTCTTC

v_gene: TRBV19
j_gene: TRBJ2-7
abundance: .
d_gene: .
CDR3aa: CASSMRTYGPYEQYF
CDR3nt: TGTGCCAGTAGTATGAGGACCTACGGACCCTACGAGCAGTACTTC

v_gene: TRBV20-1
j_gene: TRBJ2-7
abundance: few
d_gene: TRBD2
CDR3aa: CSASGTSGRTDYEQYF
CDR3nt: TGCAGTGCTAGTGGGACTAGCGGGAGGACCGACTACGAGCAGTACTTC

v_gene: TRBV20-1
j_gene: TRBJ2-5
abundance: few
d_gene: TRBD2
CDR3aa: CSARASLAGVRETQYF
CDR3nt: TGCAGTGCTAGAGCCTCACTAGCGGGGGTAAGGGAGACCCAGTACTTC

v_gene: TRBV15
j_gene: TRBJ2-7
abundance: .
d_gene: TRBD1
CDR3aa: CATSVSGTGGTEQYF
CDR3nt: TGTGCCACCAGCGTTTCCGGGACAGGGGGTACCGAGCAGTACTTC

v_gene: TRBV3-1
j_gene: TRBJ2-3
abundance: .
d_gene: TRBD2
CDR3aa: CASSRTSGRLDTQYF
CDR3nt: TGTGCCAGCAGCCGCACTAGCGGGAGATTAGATACGCAGTATTTT

v_gene: TRBV25-1
j_gene: TRBJ2-6
abundance: .
d_gene: TRBD2
CDR3aa: CASSKGGAGANVLTF
CDR3nt: TGTGCCAGCAGTAAGGGAGGGGCCGGGGCCAACGTCCTGACTTTC

v_gene: TRBV20-1
j_gene: TRBJ2-5
abundance: .
d_gene: TRBD2
CDR3aa: CSVLAGGPGETQYF
CDR3nt: TGCAGTGTCCTAGCGGGAGGTCCCGGGGAGACCCAGTACTTC

v_gene: TRBV24-1
j_gene: TRBJ2-2
abundance: few
d_gene: .
CDR3aa: CATSDFGRELFF
CDR3nt: TGTGCCACCAGTGATTTTGGGAGGGAGCTGTTTTTT